This record covers a single T cell receptor beta chain. These data are taken from a study of blood T cell repertoires in COVID-19. Study-level information: The samples span acute and convalescent COVID-19 from the United States, Italy and Spain. The analysed material was cDNA or gDNA that came from T cells, B-cell-depleted T cells, or PBMCs.

Living in roughly 25 US areas, the participants were between roughly 18 and 90 years of age. The germline V gene encodes CDR1 SGHRS and CDR2 YFSETQ. This CDR3 comprises 16 residues. V lost 4 bases to trimming and J lost 4 bases; unmatched junction nucleotides: 6. Authors' analysis steps: Estimation of nucleated cell counts relied on the amplification of reference gene primers. Generated by immunoSEQ multiplex PCR, the TCRdb table keeps only in-frame clones and is missing some. V and J calls and clone size are given by that table; D and trimming were obtained from the DNA. The table lists under 250,000 clones, roughly 85% of them singletons, with about 9.1% in the top ten.

V gene TRBV5-1 combines with J gene TRBJ2-2, with 11 positions matching TRBD1. The receptor was derived from a woman aged 45-65 years with acute COVID-19. Sequencing used PBMCs or T cells enriched from blood (not recorded which). The DNA of the CDR3 is TGCGCCAGCAGCCCGGACAGGGGGCATGGCACCGGGGAGCTGTTTTTT. This sequence encodes CASSPDRGHGTGELFF.